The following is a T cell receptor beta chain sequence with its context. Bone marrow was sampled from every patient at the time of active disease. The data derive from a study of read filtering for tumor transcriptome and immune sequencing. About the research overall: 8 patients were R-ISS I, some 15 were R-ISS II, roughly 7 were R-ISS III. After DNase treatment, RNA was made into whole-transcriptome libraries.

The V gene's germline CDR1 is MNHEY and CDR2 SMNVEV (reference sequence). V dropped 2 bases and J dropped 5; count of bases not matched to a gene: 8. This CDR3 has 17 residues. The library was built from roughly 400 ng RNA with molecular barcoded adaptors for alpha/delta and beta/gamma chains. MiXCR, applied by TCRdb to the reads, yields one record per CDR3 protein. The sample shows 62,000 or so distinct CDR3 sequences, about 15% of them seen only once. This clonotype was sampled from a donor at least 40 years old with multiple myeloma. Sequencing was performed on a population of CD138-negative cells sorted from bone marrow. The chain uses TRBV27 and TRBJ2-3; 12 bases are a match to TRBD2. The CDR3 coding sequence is TGTGCCAGCAGTTTAATCGGACTAGCGGGACGGGGAGATACGCAGTATTTT. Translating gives CASSLIGLAGRGDTQYF.